This T cell receptor beta chain is drawn from a study of early T cells in non-severe SARS-CoV-2 infection. TCRdb re-called the 5' RACE reads through MiXCR, storing one row per CDR3 protein. The table records about 59,000 distinct CDR3 sequences, roughly 13% of them present only once. This CDR3 region has 12 residues. Germline lookup yields CDR1 MNHEY and CDR2 SVGEGT. Trimming left V 4 bases short and J 7 bases short, with 8 bases between. This clonotype was recorded many times. This specimen consisted of whole blood, obtained at baseline. The V gene is TRBV6-2 or TRBV6-3, the J gene TRBJ2-1; the D gene is possibly TRBD1 (5 bases). This receptor was obtained from an adult who was a healthcare worker with PCR-confirmed SARS-CoV-2 infection or an uninfected control (not recorded which). In DNA form, the CDR3 reads TGTGCCAGCAGTTCAGGGCGGAATGAGCAGTTCTTC. Amino acid sequence: CASSSGRNEQFF.